These 13 T cell receptor beta chains were sequenced from one sample in a study of blood T cell repertoires in COVID-19 (TCRdb year 2020). Libraries were prepared through the immunoSEQ multiplex PCR assay. TCRdb stores this immuneACCESS table with in-frame sequences only. Part of the clones is absent; in the studies checked, under half of the shortfall reflects unresolved V genes, and no reason is known for the rest. Counted in this sample were tens of thousands of clones; around 80% of them appeared once. The ten most abundant clones make up about 20% of the sample. The sample taken for sequencing was peripheral blood. The receptors derive from a man aged 30 to 39 with COVID-19, enrolled during active disease.

J is TRBJ1-1 and V is TRBV6-5; TRBD1 agrees at 7 bases. V lost 3 bases, J lost 3 bases, and 10 bases stayed unmatched. The CDR3 extends over 16 amino acids. The germline V gene has CDR1 MNHEY and CDR2 SVGAGI. The CDR3 protein is CASSYRQGGGDTEAFF. The DNA for the CDR3 is TGTGCCAGCAGTTATAGACAGGGCGGAGGGGACACTGAAGCTTTCTTT.

The rearrangement uses TRBV2 and TRBJ1-6, with 7 bases lining up with TRBD1. The CDR3 extends over 14 amino acids. Trimming cost V 7 bases and J 8 bases; bases outside gene matches: 8. The germline CDR1 and CDR2 sequences are SNHLY and FYNNEI. The CDR3 nucleotides read TGTGCCAGCATCCGGACAGGCCCCGATTCACCCCTCCACTTT. Encoded protein: CASIRTGPDSPLHF.

This chain connects TRBV5-1 to TRBJ2-2, with TRBD2 matching over 12 bases. CDR3 size: 17 residues. Germline CDR1 SGHRS, CDR2 YFSETQ. J lost 5 bases, V lost 1 base, and 6 bases had no gene match. CDR3 in DNA: TGCGCCAGCAGCTTGTTGACTAGCGGGAGAGGAACCGGGGAGCTGTTTTTT. It translates to CASSLLTSGRGTGELFF. Filled out from reference TRBV5-1 and TRBJ2-2, the complete variable domain reads KAGVTQTPRYLIKTRGQQVTLSCSPISGHRSVSWYQQTPGQGLQFLFEYFSETQRNKGNFPGRFSGRQFSNSRSEMNVSTLELGDSALYLCASSLLTSGRGTGELFFGEGSRLTVL.

This rearrangement joins TRBV15 to TRBJ1-1; TRBD1 might be the D (5 bases). With 4 bases removed from V and 1 base from J, the gap between germline ends came to 13 bases. In germline, CDR1 is LNHNV, CDR2 YYDKDF (reference sequence). The CDR3 sequence is 15 residues long. CDR3 nucleotide sequence: TGTGCCACCAGCACCCGGTCAGGGTCGAACACTGAAGCTTTCTTT. Protein sequence: CATSTRSGSNTEAFF.

The genes are TRBV27 and TRBJ1-2, with TRBD1 as a possible D gene (5 bases). Germline V gene data show CDR1 as MNHEY and CDR2 as SMNVEV (reference sequence). Trimming shortened V by 3 bases and J by 2 bases, and 10 bases separated the two germline ends. The CDR3 length is 14 residues. This chain's CDR3 is CASSLKGQNYGYTF. The CDR3, as DNA: TGTGCCAGCAGTTTGAAAGGACAAAACTATGGCTACACCTTC.

The J gene is TRBJ1-3, the V gene TRBV5-1; D call uncertain. Trimming removed 0 bases from V and 0 bases from J, with 7 bases in between. Germline CDR1 is SGHRS and CDR2 is YFSETQ. This CDR3 region has 15 residues. Written as DNA, the CDR3 is TGCGCCAGCAGCTTGGAGCCGAGCTCTGGAAACACCATATATTTT. Protein: CASSLEPSSGNTIYF. The whole variable domain, remainder taken from reference TRBV5-1 and TRBJ1-3, is KAGVTQTPRYLIKTRGQQVTLSCSPISGHRSVSWYQQTPGQGLQFLFEYFSETQRNKGNFPGRFSGRQFSNSRSEMNVSTLELGDSALYLCASSLEPSSGNTIYFGEGSWLTVV.

The chain joins TRBV7-9 to TRBJ1-2; D ambiguous. Germline V gene lookup returns CDR1 SEHNR and CDR2 FQNEAQ (reference sequence). The V end was cut by 5 bases, the J end by 2 bases, with 9 bases between. CDR3 length: 13 amino acids. This CDR3 reads CASSPLVNYGYTF. The CDR3 nucleotides are TGTGCCAGCAGCCCACTGGTAAACTATGGCTACACCTTC.

This clone appeared many times. The chain combines TRBV6-5 with TRBJ2-7, with D possibly being TRBD1 (5 bases). V shed 2 bases and J shed 5 bases, with 13 bases lying between them. Germline V gene data show CDR1 as MNHEY and CDR2 as SVGAGI. The CDR3 is made up of 14 amino acids. This CDR3 reads CASSYERGRHEQYF. The CDR3 DNA reads TGTGCCAGCAGTTACGAAAGGGGTCGGCACGAGCAGTACTTC.

This clone was counted once. The chain links TRBV12-2 to TRBJ2-2; TRBD2 reflects the table's D call only, with no check against the DNA. TRBV12-2 is an annotated pseudogene. CDR3 length equals 14 residues. The CDR3 region is CALIAGANTGELFF. As DNA, the CDR3 is TGTGCACTAATAGCGGGGGCGAACACCGGGGAGCTGTTTTTT.

The CDR3 DNA is TGCGCCAGCAGCCAAGGGCAGGGGAACTCCTACGAGCAGTACTTC. Amino acids: CASSQGQGNSYEQYF. The gene calls are TRBV4-3 and TRBJ2-7; D might be TRBD1 (6 bases). The germline V gene has CDR1 LGHNA and CDR2 YSLEER. Trimming stripped 1 base from V and 0 bases from J, with 10 bases between. This CDR3 has 15 amino acids.

This clone was counted only a few times. The V and J genes are TRBV19 and TRBJ1-1; D unclear. V was shortened by 3 bases and J by 8 bases, with 19 bases between the two germline ends. The CDR3 has 15 residues. Germline V gene lookup returns CDR1 LNHDA and CDR2 SQIVND (reference sequence). In DNA form, the CDR3 reads TGTGCCAGTAGTATTGGGCGGAGGGTTATAGGAGAAGCTTTCTTT. Protein sequence: CASSIGRRVIGEAFF.

This chain connects TRBV5-8 to TRBJ2-2, with D tentatively TRBD2 (6 bases). Per germline, CDR1 SGHTS and CDR2 YDEGEE. V was cut by 0 bases and J by 6 bases, with 9 bases left in between. The CDR3 totals 14 residues. CDR3 nucleotides: TGTGCCAGCAGCTTGGTCGCGGGATCCGGGGAGCTGTTTTTT. Protein product: CASSLVAGSGELFF.

This clone was observed at least ten times. The V gene is TRBV7-3, the J gene TRBJ2-1; TRBD1 matches at 9 bases. The junction had 9 bases not matched to a gene; V was cut back by 5 bases and J by 4 bases. Germline values: CDR1 SGHTA, CDR2 FQGTGA. The CDR3 runs 16 residues. This chain's CDR3 is CASSPQGGTGYNEQFF. Written as DNA, the CDR3 is TGTGCCAGCAGCCCCCAGGGGGGGACAGGGTACAATGAGCAGTTCTTC. The full variable domain, in which reference TRBV7-3 and TRBJ2-1 provide the parts outside the CDR3, is GAGVSQTPSNKVTEKGKYVELRCDPISGHTALYWYRQSLGQGPEFLIYFQGTGAADDSGLPNDRFFAVRPEGSVSTLKIQRTERGDSAVYLCASSPQGGTGYNEQFFGPGTRLTVL.